The 13 T cell receptor beta chains in this list originate from one sample, sequenced in a study of T cells after yellow fever vaccination. TCRdb re-called the 5' RACE reads with MiXCR, one entry per CDR3 protein. This table holds around 590,000 distinct CDR3 sequences, 9% to 15% found once. The input for sequencing was PBMCs, taken on the day of the yellow fever booster vaccination. The receptors stem from a man aged 25-40 years who received the YFV17D yellow fever vaccine.

This clonotype was counted a few times. The chain joins TRBV7-2 to TRBJ2-1; either TRBD1 or TRBD2 may supply D (5 bases each). This CDR3 spans 15 amino acids. Trimming pared 4 bases from V and 2 bases from J, leaving 12 bases between. Germline lookup yields CDR1 SGHTA and CDR2 FQGNSA. This chain's CDR3 is CASSYRDPTYNEQFF. DNA of the CDR3: TGTGCCAGCAGCTACCGGGACCCCACCTACAATGAGCAGTTCTTC. Combining the CDR3 with reference TRBV7-2 and TRBJ2-1 gives the whole variable domain GAGVSQSPSNKVTEKGKDVELRCDPISGHTALYWYRQSLGQGLEFLIYFQGNSAPDKSGLPSDRFSAERTGGSVSTLTIQRTQQEDSAVYLCASSYRDPTYNEQFFGPGTRLTVL.

J is TRBJ2-7 and V is TRBV5-8; 8 bases line up with TRBD2. With V trimmed by 4 bases and J by 0 bases, 9 bases remained unmatched. This CDR3 spans 16 amino acids. Germline CDR1 is SGHTS and CDR2 is YDEGEE. CDR3 DNA: TGTGCCAGCAGCCCTGGGGGGAGCGGGAGCTCCTACGAGCAGTACTTC. Amino acids: CASSPGGSGSSYEQYF.

This clonotype appeared many times. The V gene is TRBV6-5, the J gene TRBJ2-1; tentatively, D is TRBD2 (6 bases). Germline-derived CDR1 and CDR2 are MNHEY and SVGAGI. Trimming removed 6 bases from V and 2 bases from J, with 11 bases in between. CDR3 length: 14 amino acids. CDR3 nucleotide sequence: TGTGCCAGCAGCCCGCCGGGAGCCTACAATGAGCAGTTCTTC. Translated, it gives CASSPPGAYNEQFF.

This clonotype was seen only a few times. The chain couples TRBV5-1 to TRBJ2-1; TRBD2 aligns across 8 bases. The CDR3 is 16 amino acids. With V trimmed by 0 bases and J by 4 bases, 6 bases remained unmatched. Germline assignment: CDR1 SGHRS and CDR2 YFSETQ. In nucleotides, the CDR3 is TGCGCCAGCAGCTTGGAGACGGGAGGGGATTACAATGAGCAGTTCTTC. This encodes CASSLETGGDYNEQFF.

V gene TRBV7-9 combines with J gene TRBJ1-2, with 8 bases fitting TRBD1. J gave up 4 bases and V 5 bases, and 9 bases lay outside the gene matches. This CDR3 has 15 residues. Germline V gives CDR1 SEHNR, CDR2 FQNEAQ (reference sequence). The CDR3 loop reads CASSGRGGQVYGYTF. The CDR3 coding sequence is TGTGCCAGCAGCGGTAGGGGGGGACAGGTCTATGGCTACACCTTC.

The chain employs TRBV30 and TRBJ2-7; 9 positions agree with TRBD1. CDR1 GTSNPN and CDR2 SVGIG come from the germline V gene (reference sequence). V was clipped by 5 bases and J by 2 bases; unmatched bases: 7. The CDR3 is 14 residues long. The CDR3 bases are TGTGCCTGGTCCGACGGACAGGGGACCTACGAGCAGTACTTC. It specifies CAWSDGQGTYEQYF.

This clonotype was counted many times. This chain links TRBV4-3 with TRBJ2-1; 12 nucleotides match TRBD2. The CDR3 consists of 16 residues. The ends lost 1 base at V and 7 bases at J; junction bases unmatched: 5. Germline V gene data show CDR1 as LGHNA and CDR2 as YSLEER. The CDR3 reads CASSQVPTSGSNEQFF. CDR3 sequence (DNA): TGCGCCAGCAGCCAAGTCCCGACTAGCGGGAGTAATGAGCAGTTCTTC.

The CDR3 is CASAASGANVLTF. The CDR3 DNA is TGTGCCAGCGCTGCCTCTGGGGCCAACGTCCTGACTTTC. This chain links TRBV6-2 or TRBV6-3 with TRBJ2-6; no firm D call. The V end was cut by 8 bases, the J end by 0 bases, with 5 bases between. This CDR3 contains 13 residues. Germline V gene sequence: CDR1 MNHEY, CDR2 SVGEGT.

This clonotype was recorded a few times. The rearrangement links TRBV28 to TRBJ2-7, with a possible D match to TRBD2 (5 bases). V dropped 7 bases and J dropped 4 bases, with 8 bases sitting between them. Germline CDR1 MDHEN, CDR2 SYDVKM. This CDR3 spans 11 amino acids. CDR3 DNA: TGTGCCAGCAACGGCGGGTACGAGCAGTACTTC. The encoded protein is CASNGGYEQYF.

This clonotype came up a few times. The chain links TRBV18 to TRBJ2-5; D possibly corresponds to TRBD2 (6 bases). Germline V gives CDR1 KGHSH, CDR2 LQKENI. The CDR3 length is 15 residues. Trimming removed 1 base from V and 2 bases from J, with 11 bases in between. CDR3 region: CASSPRRGEQETQYF. The CDR3 coding sequence is TGTGCCAGCTCACCACGGCGCGGGGAACAAGAGACCCAGTACTTC.

V usage is TRBV28 and J usage is TRBJ1-4, with unresolved D. The V gene lost 5 bases and the J gene lost 11 bases, with 15 bases spanning the gap. CDR1 is MDHEN and CDR2 is SYDVKM in the germline V gene. This CDR3 comprises 13 residues. The CDR3 loop reads CASSLLSAGKLFF. CDR3 DNA sequence: TGTGCCAGCAGTCTCCTTAGTGCGGGGAAACTGTTTTTT.

This clonotype was detected ten times or more. CDR3 bases: TGTGCCAGCAGCCCTCAGACAGGGGGCTATGGCTACACCTTC. It encodes CASSPQTGGYGYTF. The chain combines TRBV7-9 with TRBJ1-2; TRBD1 matches 9 bases. J gave up 4 bases and V 5 bases, and 5 bases lay outside the gene matches. From germline, CDR1 is SEHNR and CDR2 FQNEAQ (reference sequence). The CDR3 consists of 14 residues.

The rearrangement links TRBV28 to TRBJ2-7, with a possible D match to TRBD2 (5 bases). The CDR3 is 14 residues long. Germline assignment: CDR1 MDHEN and CDR2 SYDVKM. V dropped 6 bases and J dropped 3 bases, with 15 bases sitting between them. The CDR3 loop is CASRQGSGDYEQYF. The CDR3 DNA follows: TGTGCCAGCAGACAAGGGAGTGGGGACTACGAGCAGTACTTC.